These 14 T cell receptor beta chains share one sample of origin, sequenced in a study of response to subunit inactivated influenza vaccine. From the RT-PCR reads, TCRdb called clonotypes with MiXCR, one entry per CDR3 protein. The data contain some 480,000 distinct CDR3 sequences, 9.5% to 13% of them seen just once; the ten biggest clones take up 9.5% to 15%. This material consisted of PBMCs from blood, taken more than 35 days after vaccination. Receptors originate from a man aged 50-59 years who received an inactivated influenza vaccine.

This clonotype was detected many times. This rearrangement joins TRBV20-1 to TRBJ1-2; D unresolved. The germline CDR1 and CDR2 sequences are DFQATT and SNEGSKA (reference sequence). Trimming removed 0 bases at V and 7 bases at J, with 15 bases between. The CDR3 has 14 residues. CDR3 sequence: CSARDQTGLVGYTF. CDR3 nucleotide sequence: TGCAGTGCTAGAGATCAAACGGGTTTGGTTGGCTACACCTTC.

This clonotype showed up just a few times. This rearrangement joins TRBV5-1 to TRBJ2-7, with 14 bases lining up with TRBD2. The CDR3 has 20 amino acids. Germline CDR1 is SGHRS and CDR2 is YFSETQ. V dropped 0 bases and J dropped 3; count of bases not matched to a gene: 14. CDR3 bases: TGCGCCAGCAGCTTGGTATTAATTGGGTCGGGACTAGCGGGAGTCTACGAGCAGTACTTC. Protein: CASSLVLIGSGLAGVYEQYF.

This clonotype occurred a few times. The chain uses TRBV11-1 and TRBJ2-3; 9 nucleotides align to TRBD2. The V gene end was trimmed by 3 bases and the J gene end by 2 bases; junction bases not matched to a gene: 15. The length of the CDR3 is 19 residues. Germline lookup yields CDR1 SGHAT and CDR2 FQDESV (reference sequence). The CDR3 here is CASSFRYPLTSGYTDTQYF. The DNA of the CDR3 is TGTGCCAGCAGCTTTAGGTACCCGTTAACTAGCGGGTACACAGATACGCAGTATTTT.

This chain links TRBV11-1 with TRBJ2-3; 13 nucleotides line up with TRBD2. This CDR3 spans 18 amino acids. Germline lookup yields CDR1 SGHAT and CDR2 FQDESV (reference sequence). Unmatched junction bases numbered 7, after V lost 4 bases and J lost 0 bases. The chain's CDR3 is CASSWTSGGTTSTDTQYF. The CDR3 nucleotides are TGTGCCAGCAGCTGGACTAGCGGGGGAACCACTAGCACAGATACGCAGTATTTT.

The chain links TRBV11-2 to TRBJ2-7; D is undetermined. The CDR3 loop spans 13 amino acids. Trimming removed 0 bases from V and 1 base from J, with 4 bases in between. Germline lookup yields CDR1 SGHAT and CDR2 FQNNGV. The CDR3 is CASSLDASYEQYF. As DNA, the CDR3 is TGTGCCAGCAGCTTAGACGCGTCCTACGAGCAGTACTTC.

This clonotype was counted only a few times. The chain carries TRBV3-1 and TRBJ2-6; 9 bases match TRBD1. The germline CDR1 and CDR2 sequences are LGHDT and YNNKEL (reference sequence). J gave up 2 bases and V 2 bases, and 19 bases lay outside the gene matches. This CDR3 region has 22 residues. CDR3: CASSQYGYPAGQGYAGANVLTF. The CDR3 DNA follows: TGTGCCAGCAGCCAATACGGGTATCCAGCGGGACAGGGTTATGCTGGGGCCAACGTCCTGACTTTC.

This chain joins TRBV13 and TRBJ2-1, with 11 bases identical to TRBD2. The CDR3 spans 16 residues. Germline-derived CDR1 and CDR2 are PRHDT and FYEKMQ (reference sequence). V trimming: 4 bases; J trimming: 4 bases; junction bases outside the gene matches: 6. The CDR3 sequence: CASSSRLAGGYNEQFF. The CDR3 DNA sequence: TGTGCCAGCAGCTCCCGTCTAGCGGGGGGTTACAATGAGCAGTTCTTC. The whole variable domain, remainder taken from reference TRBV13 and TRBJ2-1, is AAGVIQSPRHLIKEKRETATLKCYPIPRHDTVYWYQQGPGQDPQFLISFYEKMQSDKGSIPDRFSAQQFSDYHSELNMSSLELGDSALYFCASSSRLAGGYNEQFFGPGTRLTVL.

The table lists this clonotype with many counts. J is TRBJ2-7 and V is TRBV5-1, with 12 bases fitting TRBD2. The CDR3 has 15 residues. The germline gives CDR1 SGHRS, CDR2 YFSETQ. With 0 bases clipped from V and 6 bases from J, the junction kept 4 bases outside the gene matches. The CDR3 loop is CASSLEASGRGEQYF. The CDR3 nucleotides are TGCGCCAGCAGCTTGGAGGCTAGCGGGAGGGGCGAGCAGTACTTC. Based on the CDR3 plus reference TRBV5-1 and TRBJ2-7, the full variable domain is KAGVTQTPRYLIKTRGQQVTLSCSPISGHRSVSWYQQTPGQGLQFLFEYFSETQRNKGNFPGRFSGRQFSNSRSEMNVSTLELGDSALYLCASSLEASGRGEQYFGPGTRLTVT.

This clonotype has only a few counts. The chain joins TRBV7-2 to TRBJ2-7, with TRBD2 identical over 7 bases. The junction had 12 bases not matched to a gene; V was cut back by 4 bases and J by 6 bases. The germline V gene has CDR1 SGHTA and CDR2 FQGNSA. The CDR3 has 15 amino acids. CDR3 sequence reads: CASSWKWASGTEQYF. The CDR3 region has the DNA TGTGCCAGCAGCTGGAAATGGGCTAGCGGTACCGAGCAGTACTTC.

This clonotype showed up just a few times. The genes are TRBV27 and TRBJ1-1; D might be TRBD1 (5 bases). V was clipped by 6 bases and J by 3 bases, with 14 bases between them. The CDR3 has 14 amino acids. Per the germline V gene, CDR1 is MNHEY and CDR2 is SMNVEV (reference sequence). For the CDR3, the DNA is TGTGCCAGCAGAATAGGTGGGGCCTACACTGAAGCTTTCTTT. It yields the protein CASRIGGAYTEAFF.

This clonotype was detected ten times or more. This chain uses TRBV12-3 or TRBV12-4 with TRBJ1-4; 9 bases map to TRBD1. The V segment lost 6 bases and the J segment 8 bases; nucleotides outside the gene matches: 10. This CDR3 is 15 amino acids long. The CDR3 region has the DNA TGTGCCAGCAGCTACGGACAGGGGAAGGGGGAAAAACTGTTTTTT. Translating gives CASSYGQGKGEKLFF.

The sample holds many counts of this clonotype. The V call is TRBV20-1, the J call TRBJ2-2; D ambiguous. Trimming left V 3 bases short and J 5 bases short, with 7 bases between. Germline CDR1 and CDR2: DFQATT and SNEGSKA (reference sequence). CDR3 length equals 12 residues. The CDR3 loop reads CSARGRTGELFF. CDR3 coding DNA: TGCAGTGCTAGGGGTCGGACCGGGGAGCTGTTTTTT.

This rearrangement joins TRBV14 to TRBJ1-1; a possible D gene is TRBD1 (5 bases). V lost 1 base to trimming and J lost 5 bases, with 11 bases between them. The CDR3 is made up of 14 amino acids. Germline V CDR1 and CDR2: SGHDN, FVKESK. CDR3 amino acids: CASSQVTGGTEAFF. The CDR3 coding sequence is TGTGCCAGCAGCCAAGTTACCGGGGGGACTGAAGCTTTCTTT.

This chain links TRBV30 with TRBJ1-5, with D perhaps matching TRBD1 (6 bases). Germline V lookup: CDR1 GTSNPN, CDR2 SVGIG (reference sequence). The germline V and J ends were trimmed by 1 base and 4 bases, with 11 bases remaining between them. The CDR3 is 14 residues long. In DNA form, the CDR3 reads TGTGCCTGGAGTGCCGGGGGCCTGAATCAGCCCCAGCATTTT. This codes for CAWSAGGLNQPQHF.